These 13 T cell receptor beta chains came from one sample sequenced in a study of radiation and T cells in renal cell carcinoma. As for time point: blood 2 weeks post-SBRT. Treatment: 15 Gy SBRT to primary tumor, nephrectomy 4 weeks later. Profiled with immunoSEQ multiplex PCR; TCRdb holds only in-frame clones, not every one. The sample yields some 80,000 clones, just over 85% seen once. Sample: blood, taken from a patient whose treatment included radiotherapy and nephrectomy. The receptors derive from a woman between 45 and 60 years old with renal cell carcinoma.

The chain uses TRBV27 and TRBJ1-6; D might be TRBD1 (5 bases). The CDR3 spans 16 residues. Trimming stripped 8 bases from V and 6 bases from J, with 20 bases between. CDR1 is MNHEY, CDR2 SMNVEV, per germline (reference sequence). The CDR3 sequence is CASRLGQTLGNSPLHF. The CDR3 DNA follows: TGTGCCAGCCGATTGGGGCAGACCCTCGGTAATTCACCCCTCCACTTT.

This clone appeared a single time. The rearrangement joins TRBV7-8 to TRBJ1-5; weak D call: TRBD1 (6 bases). CDR3 size: 16 residues. V was pared by 2 bases and J by 3 bases, with 14 bases between. Germline CDR1 SGHVS, CDR2 FQNEAQ. The CDR3 spells CASSLLLGGANQPQHF. The CDR3 DNA reads TGTGCCAGCAGCTTACTTCTGGGGGGGGCCAATCAGCCCCAGCATTTT.

The chain is built from TRBV29-1 and TRBJ2-3; possibly TRBD2 for D (6 bases). Germline lookup yields CDR1 SQVTM and CDR2 ANQGSEA. The CDR3 contains 14 residues. Trimming shortened V by 3 bases and J by 2 bases, and 12 bases separated the two germline ends. This chain's CDR3 is CSVDGAGYTDTQYF. The CDR3 bases are TGCAGCGTTGATGGGGCGGGGTACACAGATACGCAGTATTTT.

A single count supports this clone. This chain uses TRBV7-6 with TRBJ2-7; 7 bases match TRBD1. CDR3 length: 13 amino acids. Germline V gene sequence: CDR1 SGHVS, CDR2 FNYEAQ. V lost 8 bases to trimming and J lost 2 bases; unmatched junction nucleotides: 6. The CDR3 nucleotides are TGTGCCAGCGGGGACAGACTAACCTACGAGCAGTACTTC. Translation gives CASGDRLTYEQYF.

This chain connects TRBV28 to TRBJ2-1, with 9 bases that match TRBD1. This CDR3 has 17 amino acids. V was pared by 4 bases and J by 7 bases, with 14 bases of the junction left unmatched. The germline gives CDR1 MDHEN, CDR2 SYDVKM. The CDR3 DNA sequence: TGTGCCAGCAGTTATCCCTGGACAGGGGACCTATATAATGAGCAGTTCTTC. This gives the protein CASSYPWTGDLYNEQFF.

The chain combines TRBV18 with TRBJ1-3, with D possibly matching TRBD1 (6 bases). V was shortened by 6 bases and J by 2 bases, with 17 bases between the two germline ends. This CDR3 spans 16 amino acids. Germline assignment: CDR1 KGHSH and CDR2 LQKENI. The CDR3 coding sequence is TGTGCCAGCTCTGTCCAACAGGGTAATCCTGGAAACACCATATATTTT. It is translated as CASSVQQGNPGNTIYF.

V and J are TRBV5-1 and TRBJ2-1; tentatively, D is TRBD2 (6 bases). Germline V gene lookup returns CDR1 SGHRS and CDR2 YFSETQ. The CDR3 totals 15 residues. V lost 0 bases to trimming and J lost 5 bases, with 12 bases between them. The chain's CDR3 is CASSLGPGLNNEQFF. CDR3 bases: TGCGCCAGCAGCTTGGGGCCGGGACTTAACAATGAGCAGTTCTTC. The complete variable domain, with remaining parts taken from reference TRBV5-1 and TRBJ2-1, reads KAGVTQTPRYLIKTRGQQVTLSCSPISGHRSVSWYQQTPGQGLQFLFEYFSETQRNKGNFPGRFSGRQFSNSRSEMNVSTLELGDSALYLCASSLGPGLNNEQFFGPGTRLTVL.

The chain recombines TRBV7-2 with TRBJ2-5, with D tentatively TRBD1 or TRBD2 (5 bases each). CDR1 SGHTA and CDR2 FQGNSA come from the germline V gene. The CDR3 contains 15 residues. Trimming stripped 5 bases from V and 1 base from J, with 14 bases between. CDR3 loop: CASSTLGAVQETQYF. The CDR3 region has the DNA TGTGCCAGCAGCACCCTCGGGGCGGTCCAAGAGACCCAGTACTTC.

The chain combines TRBV28 with TRBJ1-6; the D gene is possibly TRBD1 (5 bases). The V end lost 11 bases, the J end lost 10 bases, and 15 bases lay between the germline ends. Germline loops: CDR1 MDHEN, CDR2 SYDVKM. This CDR3 contains 12 residues. CDR3 nucleotide sequence: TGTGCCTATGCCAGGGTAGGGTCACCCCTCCACTTT. It codes for CAYARVGSPLHF.

This chain uses TRBV7-9 with TRBJ1-4; perhaps TRBD1 as D (6 bases). Germline V gene sequence: CDR1 SEHNR, CDR2 FQNEAQ (reference sequence). Trimming removed 7 bases from V and 3 bases from J, with 12 bases in between. This CDR3 contains 14 residues. The CDR3 loop is CASNKGESNEKLFF. The CDR3, as DNA: TGTGCCAGCAATAAGGGGGAATCTAATGAAAAACTGTTTTTT.

The CDR3 spells CASSASGQGRRPQHF. CDR3 nucleotides: TGTGCCAGCAGCGCCTCGGGACAGGGCCGTAGGCCCCAGCATTTT. This chain links TRBV9 with TRBJ1-5; 9 nucleotides align to TRBD1. Germline V gene sequence: CDR1 SGDLS, CDR2 YYNGEE. The CDR3 extends over 15 amino acids. The ends lost 3 bases at V and 9 bases at J; junction bases unmatched: 10.

The chain has TRBV7-9 and TRBJ2-1; D uncertain. The CDR3 runs 16 residues. Looked up from germline, CDR1 is SEHNR and CDR2 is FQNEAQ (reference sequence). The V end was cut by 5 bases, the J end by 5 bases, with 19 bases between. The CDR3 protein is CASSNEPGAADNEQFF. The CDR3 bases are TGTGCCAGCAGCAACGAGCCGGGCGCTGCCGACAATGAGCAGTTCTTC.

CDR3: CASSDFNQPQHF. Written as DNA, the CDR3 is TGCGCCAGCAGTGACTTCAATCAGCCCCAGCATTTT. The chain recombines TRBV10-1 with TRBJ1-5; D is unclear. CDR3 length equals 12 residues. Germline-derived CDR1 and CDR2 are WNHNN and SYGVQD (reference sequence). Trimming shortened V by 3 bases and J by 3 bases, and 3 bases separated the two germline ends.